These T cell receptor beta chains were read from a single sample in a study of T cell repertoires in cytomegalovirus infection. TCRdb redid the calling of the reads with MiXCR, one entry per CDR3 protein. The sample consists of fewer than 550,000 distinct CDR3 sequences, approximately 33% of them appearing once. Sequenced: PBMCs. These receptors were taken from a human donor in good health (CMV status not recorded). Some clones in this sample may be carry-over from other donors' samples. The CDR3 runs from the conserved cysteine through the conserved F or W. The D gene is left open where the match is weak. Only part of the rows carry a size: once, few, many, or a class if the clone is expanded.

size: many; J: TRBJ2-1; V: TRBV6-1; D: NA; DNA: TGTGCCAGCAGTTCGAGAAGGGCTTACAATGAGCAGTTCTTC; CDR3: CASSSRRAYNEQFF
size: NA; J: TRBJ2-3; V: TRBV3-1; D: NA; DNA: TGTGCCAGCAGCCAAGCGAAGACCCCCCTAGGTACGCAGTATTTT; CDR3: CASSQAKTPLGTQYF
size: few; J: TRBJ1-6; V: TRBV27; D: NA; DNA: TGTGCCAGCAGTTTAGGGACCTATTCACCCCTCCACTTT; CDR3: CASSLGTYSPLHF
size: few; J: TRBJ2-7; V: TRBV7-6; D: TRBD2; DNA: TGTGCCAGCAGCTTAAAGCGGGGGCCCTCTTTCGAGCAGTACTTC; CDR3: CASSLKRGPSFEQYF
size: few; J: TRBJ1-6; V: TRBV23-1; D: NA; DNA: TGCGCCAGCGGTCACTCGCCCACAGGTCTTAATTCACCCCTCCACTTT; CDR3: CASGHSPTGLNSPLHF
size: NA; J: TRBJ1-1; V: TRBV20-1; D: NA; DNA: TGCAGTGCTAGAGACCCCTTGGGGGGGAGATACACTGAAGCTTTCTTT; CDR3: CSARDPLGGRYTEAFF
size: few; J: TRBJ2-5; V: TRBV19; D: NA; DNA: TGTGCTACCCGGCTGGTGCCTCAAGAGACCCAGTACTTC; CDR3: CATRLVPQETQYF
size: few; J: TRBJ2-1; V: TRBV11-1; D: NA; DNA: TGTGCCAGCAGCGCGCGAGTGGGGGGTAGCTCCTACAATGAGCAGTTCTTC; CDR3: CASSARVGGSSYNEQFF
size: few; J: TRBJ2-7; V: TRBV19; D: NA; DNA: TGTGCCAGTAGTCCATTTGGTTCTATTGAGCAGTACTTC; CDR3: CASSPFGSIEQYF
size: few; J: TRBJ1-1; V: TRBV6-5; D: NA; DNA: TGTGCCAGCAGTTACCACACAATTACTGAAGCTTTCTTT; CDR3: CASSYHTITEAFF